One sample yielded the 2 T cell receptor beta chains listed below, sequenced in a study of blood T cell repertoires in COVID-19 (dated by TCRdb to 2019 to 2021). The library was obtained by the immunoSEQ multiplex PCR assay. TCRdb re-hosts the immuneACCESS table, in-frame sequences only. Its copies lack some clones; in the studies checked, an unresolved V gene accounts for under half of them, and the cause for the rest is not known. A total of tens of thousands of clones appear in this sample, 88% of them only once. Roughly an eighth of the sample goes to the ten largest clones. Sequencing used peripheral blood. Receptors were obtained from a human donor in a cohort sampled during active COVID-19.

V gene TRBV5-1 combines with J gene TRBJ2-3, with 12 bases that match TRBD1. Germline V gives CDR1 SGHRS, CDR2 YFSETQ. V trimming: 4 bases; J trimming: 6 bases; junction bases outside the gene matches: 6. The CDR3 length is 15 residues. The CDR3 nucleotides read TGCGCCAGCAGCCGCTGGGACAGGGGGCGGGATACGCAGTATTTT. It codes for CASSRWDRGRDTQYF. Drawing the rest from reference TRBV5-1 and TRBJ2-3, the complete variable domain is KAGVTQTPRYLIKTRGQQVTLSCSPISGHRSVSWYQQTPGQGLQFLFEYFSETQRNKGNFPGRFSGRQFSNSRSEMNVSTLELGDSALYLCASSRWDRGRDTQYFGPGTRLTVL.

This chain uses TRBV19 with TRBJ2-4; D gene uncertain. This CDR3 region has 15 residues. V was clipped by 7 bases and J by 0 bases, with 13 bases between them. In germline, CDR1 is LNHDA, CDR2 SQIVND (reference sequence). CDR3 residues: CASTEPSGAKNIQYF. In DNA form, the CDR3 reads TGTGCCAGTACTGAACCATCCGGAGCCAAAAACATTCAGTACTTC.